The entry below gives a single T cell receptor beta chain sequence along with its context. Its cognate antigen is unknown. The data were obtained in a study of cytomegalovirus exposure and HLA in healthy donors. Study-level background: Falling in the Caucasian-associated ancestry cluster were approximately 86% of 350 to 400 genotyped donors. Study-wide results and limits: In vitro assays verified that a few CMV-associated chains recognized CMV antigens specifically. The study recorded 160 or so TCR beta chains that were cytomegalovirus-associated.

Amplification used 60 Vbeta primers and 13 Jbeta primers. Here immunoSEQ multiplex PCR was the method, and the copy in TCRdb shows in-frame clones only, minus some. The sample records 160,000 or so clones, approximately 88% being singletons. This CDR3 is 18 amino acids long. With V trimmed by 1 base and J by 0 bases, 7 bases remained unmatched. The sample taken for sequencing was PBMCs. This sequence joins TRBV23-1 and TRBJ1-3; the match to TRBD1 covers 9 bases. TRBV23-1 is an ORF, with its function uncertain. The clonotype was recovered from a woman younger than 30 in good health and CMV-seronegative. CDR3 region: CASSQWGTGTFSGNTIYF. The CDR3 DNA sequence: TGCGCCAGCAGTCAATGGGGGACAGGGACATTCTCTGGAAACACCATATATTTT.